This T cell receptor beta chain was profiled in a study of spatial heterogeneity in lung cancer. TCR cDNA molecules each had a unique molecular identifier. MiXCR, applied by TCRdb to the 5' RACE reads, yields one record per CDR3 protein. The sample carries some 100,000 distinct CDR3 sequences, roughly 8.7% recorded once. Time point reported: sample taken at primary tumor resection. TCRs were sequenced from unsorted whole RNA of tumor, nontumor lung or PBMC. This TCR derives from a male donor with early-stage non-small cell lung cancer. The sequencing here drew on PBMCs, taken at surgery.

The DNA for the CDR3 is TGTGCCAGCAGTCCACAGGGGACTAATGAAAAACTGTTTTTT. Translation gives CASSPQGTNEKLFF. The gene calls are TRBV12-3 or TRBV12-4 and TRBJ1-4; 7 bases fit TRBD1. The V gene end was trimmed by 5 bases and the J gene end by 2 bases; junction bases not matched to a gene: 2. This CDR3 has 14 residues.